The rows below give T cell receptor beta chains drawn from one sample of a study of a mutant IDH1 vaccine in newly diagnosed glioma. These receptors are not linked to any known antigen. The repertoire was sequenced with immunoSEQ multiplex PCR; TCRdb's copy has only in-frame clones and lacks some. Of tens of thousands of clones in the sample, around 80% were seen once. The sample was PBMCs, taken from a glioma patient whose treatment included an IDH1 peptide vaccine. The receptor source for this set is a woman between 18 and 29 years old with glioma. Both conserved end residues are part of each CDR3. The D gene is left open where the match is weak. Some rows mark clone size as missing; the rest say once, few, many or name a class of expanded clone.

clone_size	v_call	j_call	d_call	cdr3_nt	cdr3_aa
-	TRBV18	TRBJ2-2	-	TGTGCCAGCTCCTCTGCCGGGACCAGTACGAACACCGGGGAGCTGTTTTTT	CASSSAGTSTNTGELFF
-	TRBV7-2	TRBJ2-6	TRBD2	TGTGCCAGCAGCTTGAGCGGGACTAGCGGGAAAGGGGCCAACGTCCTGACTTTC	CASSLSGTSGKGANVLTF
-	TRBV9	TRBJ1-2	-	TGTGCCAGCAGCGTCAGGGTGGAAGGGCCATCTAACTATGGCTACACCTTC	CASSVRVEGPSNYGYTF
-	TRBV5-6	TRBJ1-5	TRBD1	TGTGCCAGCAGCACGAGTAGGACAGGGTATATTCAGCCCCAGCATTTT	CASSTSRTGYIQPQHF
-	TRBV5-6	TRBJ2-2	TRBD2	TGTGCCAGCAGCTGGGGGACTAGCCCCGGGGAGCTGTTTTTT	CASSWGTSPGELFF
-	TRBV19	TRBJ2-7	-	TGTGCCAGTAGGGCCGGCGGGGGCACCTACGAGCAGTACTTC	CASRAGGGTYEQYF
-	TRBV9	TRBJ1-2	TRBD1	TGTGCCAGCAGCGGACAGGGGTACTATGGCTACACCTTC	CASSGQGYYGYTF
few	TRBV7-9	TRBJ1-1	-	TGTGCCAGCAGCTTAACACCGAACACTGAAGCTTTCTTT	CASSLTPNTEAFF
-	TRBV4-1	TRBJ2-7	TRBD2	TGCGCCAGCAGCCAAGAACGGCTAGCGGGAGCTGGCGAGCAGTACTTC	CASSQERLAGAGEQYF
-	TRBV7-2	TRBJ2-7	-	TGTGCCAGCAGCCTCACCGGTGCTTACCTCTATTACGAGCAGTACTTC	CASSLTGAYLYYEQYF
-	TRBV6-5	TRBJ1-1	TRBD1	TGTGCCAGCAGCCCCGGACAGGGACTCGCCACTGAAGCTTTCTTT	CASSPGQGLATEAFF
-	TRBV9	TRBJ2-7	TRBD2	TGTGCCAGCAGCGTAGCTACTAGCGGGAGTTCCGAGCAGTACTTC	CASSVATSGSSEQYF
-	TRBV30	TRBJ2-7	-	TGTGCCTGGAGTTCACTGATCGGCTACGAGCAGTACTTC	CAWSSLIGYEQYF
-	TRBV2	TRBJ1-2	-	TGTGCCAGCAGTGACGGCGTGGACTATGGCTACACCTTC	CASSDGVDYGYTF
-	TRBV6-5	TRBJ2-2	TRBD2	TGTGCCAGCAGTTCAGCGGGAGAGGTCACCGGGGAGCTGTTTTTT	CASSSAGEVTGELFF
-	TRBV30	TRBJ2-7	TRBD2	TGTGCCTGGAGTGCCCAAGGTATCCGGCGGGAGGCCTACGAGCAGTACTTC	CAWSAQGIRREAYEQYF
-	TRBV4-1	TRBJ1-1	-	TGCGCCAGCAGACCGTCATTTGGGGACACTGAAGCTTTCTTT	CASRPSFGDTEAFF
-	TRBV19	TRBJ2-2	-	TGTGCCAGTAGTATACAGGGGTTGACCGGGGAGCTGTTTTTT	CASSIQGLTGELFF
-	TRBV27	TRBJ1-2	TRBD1	TGTGCCAGCAGTACTATGATGTTGGGACAGGGTGGGAATGGCTACACCTTC	CASSTMMLGQGGNGYTF
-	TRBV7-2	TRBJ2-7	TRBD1	TGTGCCAGCAGCTACGCGGGACAGGGCTACGAGCAGTACTTC	CASSYAGQGYEQYF
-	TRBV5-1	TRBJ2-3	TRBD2	TGCGCCAGCACAAAACTAGCGGGACTCACAGATACGCAGTATTTT	CASTKLAGLTDTQYF
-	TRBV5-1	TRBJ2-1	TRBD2	TGCGCCAGCAAACGGGGGGAGCTTAGCAATGAGCAGTTCTTC	CASKRGELSNEQFF
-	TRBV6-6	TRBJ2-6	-	TGTGCCAGCACTACCCGAACCTCTGGGGCCAACGTCCTGACTTTC	CASTTRTSGANVLTF
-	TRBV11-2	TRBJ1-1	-	TGTGCCAGCAGCGGGCAACGGAACACTGAAGCTTTCTTT	CASSGQRNTEAFF
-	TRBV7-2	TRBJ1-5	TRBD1	TGTGCCAGCAGATCAGGGACAGGTCGTTATGAGCCCCAGCATTTT	CASRSGTGRYEPQHF
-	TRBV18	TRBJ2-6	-	TGTGCCAGCTCACCCGTTACAGCCTCTGGGGCCAACGTCCTGACTTTC	CASSPVTASGANVLTF
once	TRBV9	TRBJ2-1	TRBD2	TGTGCCAGCAGCGTAGAGACTAGCGGGAGAGCTGAGCAGTTCTTC	CASSVETSGRAEQFF
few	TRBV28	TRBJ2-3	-	TGTGCCAGCAGTCTAAGGGGCAGTCAGGCAGATACGCAGTATTTT	CASSLRGSQADTQYF
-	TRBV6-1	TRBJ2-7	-	TGTGCCAGCAGTGAGCGGCCGTACGAGCAGTACTTC	CASSERPYEQYF